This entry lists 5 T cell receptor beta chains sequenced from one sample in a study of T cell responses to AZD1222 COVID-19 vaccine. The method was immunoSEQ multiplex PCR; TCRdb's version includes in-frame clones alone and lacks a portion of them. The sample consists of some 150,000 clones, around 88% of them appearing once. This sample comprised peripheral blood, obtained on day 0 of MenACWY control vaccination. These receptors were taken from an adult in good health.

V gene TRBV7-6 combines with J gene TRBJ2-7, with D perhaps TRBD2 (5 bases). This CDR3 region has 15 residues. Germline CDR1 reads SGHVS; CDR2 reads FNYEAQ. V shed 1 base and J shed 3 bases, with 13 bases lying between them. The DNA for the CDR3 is TGTGCCAGCAGCTTAGAGCGGCTAGCCCTCTACGAGCAGTACTTC. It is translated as CASSLERLALYEQYF.

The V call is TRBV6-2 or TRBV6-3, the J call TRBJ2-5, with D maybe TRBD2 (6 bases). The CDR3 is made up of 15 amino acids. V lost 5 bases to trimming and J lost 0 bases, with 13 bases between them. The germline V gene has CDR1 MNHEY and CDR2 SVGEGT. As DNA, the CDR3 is TGTGCCAGCAGTGTGACTAGGAAGCACCAAGAGACCCAGTACTTC. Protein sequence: CASSVTRKHQETQYF.

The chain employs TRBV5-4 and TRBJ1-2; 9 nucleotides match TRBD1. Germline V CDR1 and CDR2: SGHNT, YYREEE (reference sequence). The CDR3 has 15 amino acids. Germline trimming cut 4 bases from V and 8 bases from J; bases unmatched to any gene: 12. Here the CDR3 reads CASSRPGQGLKGYTF. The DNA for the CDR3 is TGTGCCAGCAGCCGGCCGGGACAGGGTTTAAAAGGCTACACCTTC.

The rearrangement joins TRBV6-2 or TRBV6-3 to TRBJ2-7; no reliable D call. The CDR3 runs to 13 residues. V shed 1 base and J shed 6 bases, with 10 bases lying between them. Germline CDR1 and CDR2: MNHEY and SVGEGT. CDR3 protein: CASSYFRGGEQYF. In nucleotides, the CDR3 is TGTGCCAGCAGTTACTTCCGCGGTGGCGAGCAGTACTTC.

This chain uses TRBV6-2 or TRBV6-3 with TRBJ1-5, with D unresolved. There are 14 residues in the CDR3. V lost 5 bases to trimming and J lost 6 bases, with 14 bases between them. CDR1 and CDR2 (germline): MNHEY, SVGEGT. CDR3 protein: CASSLSVEGQPQHF. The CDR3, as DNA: TGTGCCAGCAGTCTATCCGTCGAGGGTCAGCCCCAGCATTTT.